These 14 T cell receptor beta chains were all obtained from the same sample, sequenced in a study of identical twins. TCRdb called the 5' RACE reads again in MiXCR, with one record for every CDR3 protein. The repertoire consists of approximately 470,000 distinct CDR3 sequences, with over 12% occurring once and the leading ten covering around 0.48%. The sample also formed part of further work on yellow fever vaccine responses in identical twins.

The specimen sequenced was CD4+ T cells sorted from blood. All receptors derive from a woman under 30 in good health.

This clonotype was detected only a few times. The chain couples TRBV6-1 to TRBJ2-6; tentatively, D is TRBD1 (6 bases). The germline V and J ends were trimmed by 5 bases and 0 bases, with 14 bases remaining between them. CDR1 is MNHNS and CDR2 is SASEGT in the germline V gene. This CDR3 is 17 amino acids long. CDR3 sequence reads: CASSRTDFFSGANVLTF. CDR3 DNA: TGTGCCAGCAGTAGGACAGACTTCTTCTCTGGGGCCAACGTCCTGACTTTC.

The chain couples TRBV19 to TRBJ2-3, with a weak D call TRBD1 (5 bases). This CDR3 region has 15 residues. Trimming pared 1 base from V and 1 base from J, leaving 9 bases between. Germline V gene sequence: CDR1 LNHDA, CDR2 SQIVND (reference sequence). Here the CDR3 reads CASSIGGLGTDTQYF. CDR3 nucleotides: TGTGCCAGTAGTATAGGGGGCTTGGGCACAGATACGCAGTATTTT. The full variable domain, its missing parts supplied by reference TRBV19 and TRBJ2-3, is DGGITQSPKYLFRKEGQNVTLSCEQNLNHDAMYWYRQDPGQGLRLIYYSQIVNDFQKGDIAEGYSVSREKKESFPLTVTSAQKNPTAFYLCASSIGGLGTDTQYFGPGTRLTVL.

This clonotype showed up just a few times. The CDR3 nucleotides read TGTGCCAGCAGTTTAGGTTCTAGCGGGACTTACGAGCAGTACTTC. Translated: CASSLGSSGTYEQYF. The chain employs TRBV12-3 or TRBV12-4 and TRBJ2-7; TRBD2 agrees at 9 bases. The CDR3 contains 15 residues. V lost 1 base to trimming and J lost 4 bases; unmatched junction nucleotides: 5.

This clonotype was counted many times. The V and J genes are TRBV5-1 and TRBJ2-3; possibly TRBD2 for D (6 bases). The CDR3 has 14 amino acids. The V end lost 3 bases, the J end lost 1 base, and 9 bases lay between the germline ends. Germline V gene lookup returns CDR1 SGHRS and CDR2 YFSETQ. The CDR3 here is CASSWDSGTDTQYF. The CDR3 nucleotides are TGCGCCAGCAGCTGGGACTCCGGCACAGATACGCAGTATTTT.

The chain combines TRBV5-1 with TRBJ1-1; no firm D call. The CDR3 loop spans 15 amino acids. Trimming removed 1 base at V and 0 bases at J, with 10 bases between. Germline-derived CDR1 and CDR2 are SGHRS and YFSETQ. The CDR3, as DNA: TGCGCCAGCAGCTTGAATTTCGGCCTGAACACTGAAGCTTTCTTT. It codes for CASSLNFGLNTEAFF.

This clonotype was observed a few times. The chain combines TRBV12-3 or TRBV12-4 with TRBJ2-7; TRBD2 matches at 10 bases. Germline trimming cut 3 bases from V and 9 bases from J; bases unmatched to any gene: 2. This CDR3 spans 12 amino acids. CDR3 DNA: TGTGCCAGCAGTTTCCGACTAGCGGGGCAGTACTTC. Amino acids: CASSFRLAGQYF.

This clonotype showed up just a few times. This rearrangement joins TRBV27 to TRBJ2-7, with D possibly TRBD1 on 5 matching bases. Germline lookup yields CDR1 MNHEY and CDR2 SMNVEV (reference sequence). Deletions cut 0 bases from V and 3 bases from J, with 18 bases between. The CDR3 extends over 17 amino acids. Written as DNA, the CDR3 is TGTGCCAGCAGTTTATCGATGGGGCCCCGGGTCCACTACGAGCAGTACTTC. Translated, it gives CASSLSMGPRVHYEQYF.

This clonotype was seen a handful of times. The rearrangement links TRBV9 to TRBJ2-3, with D perhaps TRBD1 (6 bases). Between the trimmed V and J ends, which lost 0 bases and 3 bases, there was a span of 8 bases. The CDR3 has 14 residues. Germline V gene data show CDR1 as SGDLS and CDR2 as YYNGEE. The CDR3: CASSVARGTDTQYF. CDR3 sequence (DNA): TGTGCCAGCAGCGTAGCCAGGGGAACAGATACGCAGTATTTT.

The gene calls are TRBV3-1 and TRBJ2-7; D gene unclear. V lost 0 bases, J lost 3 bases, and 12 bases lay in between. Germline CDR1 LGHDT, CDR2 YNNKEL (reference sequence). The CDR3 covers 15 residues. The CDR3 loop is CASSQDQNLIYEQYF. In nucleotides, the CDR3 is TGTGCCAGCAGCCAAGATCAGAACTTAATCTACGAGCAGTACTTC.

The rearrangement uses TRBV7-2 and TRBJ2-1; D is possibly TRBD1 (5 bases). The CDR3 sequence is 12 residues long. Trimming removed 5 bases at V and 8 bases at J, with 10 bases between. The germline V gene encodes CDR1 SGHTA and CDR2 FQGNSA. CDR3 bases: TGTGCCAGCAGCCTAAGACAGTATGAGCAGTTCTTC. It specifies CASSLRQYEQFF.

At least ten counts were recorded for this clonotype. The rearrangement uses TRBV6-1 and TRBJ2-3; TRBD2 agrees at 12 bases. V was pared by 7 bases and J by 2 bases, with 10 bases of the junction left unmatched. Per germline, CDR1 MNHNS and CDR2 SASEGT. The length of the CDR3 is 17 residues. The CDR3 sequence: CASNRLAGDLSTDTQYF. For the CDR3, the DNA is TGTGCCAGCAACAGACTAGCGGGGGACCTTTCCACAGATACGCAGTATTTT.

The chain joins TRBV7-2 to TRBJ2-3, with TRBD2 as a possible D gene (5 bases). Germline V gives CDR1 SGHTA, CDR2 FQGNSA. The CDR3 has 15 amino acids. V gave up 3 bases and J gave up 2 bases, with 12 bases separating them. The CDR3 bases are TGTGCCAGCAGCTTTTGGTGGGAGTACACAGATACGCAGTATTTT. Its translation: CASSFWWEYTDTQYF. The whole variable domain, filled in from reference TRBV7-2 and TRBJ2-3, reads GAGVSQSPSNKVTEKGKDVELRCDPISGHTALYWYRQSLGQGLEFLIYFQGNSAPDKSGLPSDRFSAERTGGSVSTLTIQRTQQEDSAVYLCASSFWWEYTDTQYFGPGTRLTVL.

The gene calls are TRBV7-8 and TRBJ1-1, with D unresolved. Germline assignment: CDR1 SGHVS and CDR2 FQNEAQ. CDR3 length: 13 amino acids. The V end was cut by 3 bases, the J end by 4 bases, with 9 bases between. The DNA for the CDR3 is TGTGCCAGCAGCTTGGGGAGTGCCACTGAAGCTTTCTTT. Encoded protein: CASSLGSATEAFF.

A few counts support this clonotype. V gene TRBV12-3 or TRBV12-4 combines with J gene TRBJ1-1; D is undetermined. The length of the CDR3 is 12 residues. V was clipped by 8 bases and J by 6 bases, with 13 bases between them. CDR3 protein: CASRLREAEAFF. Here the CDR3 DNA reads TGTGCCAGCCGGTTAAGGGAGGCTGAAGCTTTCTTT.